These T cell receptor beta chains were read from a single sample in a study of shared clonotypes between healthy human individuals. Assay used: immunoSEQ multiplex PCR; TCRdb lists only in-frame clones, some missing. The sample records around 690,000 clones, around 91% being singletons. What was sequenced was memory CD8+ T cells from PBMCs. These receptors were taken from a man younger than 30 in good health. Some clones in this sample may be carry-over from other donors' samples. Each CDR3 is given with its conserved first and last residue. D genes are given only for firm matches. Clone size is shown for a subset of rows, as once, few, many or a class of expanded clone.

length: 13
J: TRBJ1-2
D: NA
size: once
V: TRBV27
DNA: TGTGCCAGCGGGGCGGGGGGTGGCTATGGCTACACCTTC
CDR3: CASGAGGGYGYTF

length: 19
J: TRBJ2-3
D: TRBD1
size: NA
V: TRBV4-2
DNA: TGTGCCAGCAGCCAAGACCCACCCTATCAGACAGGGGGCTGGGATACGCAGTATTTT
CDR3: CASSQDPPYQTGGWDTQYF

length: 15
J: TRBJ2-7
D: TRBD1
size: NA
V: TRBV14
DNA: TGTGCCAGCAGCCAAGTGGAACAGGGGTTTTACGAGCAGTACTTC
CDR3: CASSQVEQGFYEQYF

length: 19
J: TRBJ1-3
D: TRBD1
size: NA
V: TRBV28
DNA: TGTGCCAGCAGTCCGGGACAGCGTGCTATAAATCTCTCTGGAAACACCATATATTTT
CDR3: CASSPGQRAINLSGNTIYF

length: 15
J: TRBJ2-7
D: TRBD2
size: NA
V: TRBV9
DNA: TGTGCCAGCAGCGTAGTAGCGGGAGGATTGTACGAGCAGTACTTC
CDR3: CASSVVAGGLYEQYF

length: 19
J: TRBJ1-5
D: NA
size: NA
V: TRBV28
DNA: TGTGCCAGCAGTTTATGGGGGGAGAAGGAAGCTCTTGGCAATCAGCCCCAGCATTTT
CDR3: CASSLWGEKEALGNQPQHF

length: 14
J: TRBJ1-2
D: NA
size: NA
V: TRBV11-2
DNA: TGTGCCAGCAGCCCCCGGACAGACAACTATGGCTACACCTTC
CDR3: CASSPRTDNYGYTF

length: 14
J: TRBJ2-7
D: TRBD2
size: NA
V: TRBV7-9
DNA: TGTGCCAGCAGCTTAACTGGGCGGGGAGGGGAGCAGTACTTC
CDR3: CASSLTGRGGEQYF

length: 14
J: TRBJ2-7
D: NA
size: NA
V: TRBV6-5
DNA: TGTGCCAGCAGTTACGGGGGCGAAAACTACGAGCAGTACTTC
CDR3: CASSYGGENYEQYF

length: 15
J: TRBJ2-7
D: NA
size: NA
V: TRBV15
DNA: TGTGCCACCAGCAGCTCCCGTACCCCGCAATCGGAGCAGTACTTC
CDR3: CATSSSRTPQSEQYF

length: 13
J: TRBJ1-2
D: NA
size: NA
V: TRBV28
DNA: TGTGCCACTCCTGAGGCAGGGGACTATGGCTACACCTTC
CDR3: CATPEAGDYGYTF

length: 13
J: TRBJ2-7
D: NA
size: NA
V: TRBV30
DNA: TGTGCCGGCAGGGACGTTAGCTCCTACGAGCAGTACTTC
CDR3: CAGRDVSSYEQYF

length: 16
J: TRBJ2-1
D: TRBD2
size: NA
V: TRBV6-6
DNA: TGTGCCAGCAGACCGAGACCGGGGAGGGGCTACAATGAGCAGTTCTTC
CDR3: CASRPRPGRGYNEQFF

length: 13
J: TRBJ1-1
D: NA
size: NA
V: TRBV7-9
DNA: TGTGCCAGCAGCCAACCCCCGGGGCCTGAAGCTTTCTTT
CDR3: CASSQPPGPEAFF

length: 15
J: TRBJ2-3
D: NA
size: NA
V: TRBV11-3
DNA: TGTGCCAGCAGCTTAGAGAGGGGGTGGACAGATACGCAGTATTTT
CDR3: CASSLERGWTDTQYF

length: 13
J: TRBJ2-3
D: NA
size: NA
V: TRBV6-1
DNA: TGTGCCAGCAGAAGCGCGGCCCCAGATACGCAGTATTTT
CDR3: CASRSAAPDTQYF

length: 18
J: TRBJ2-7
D: NA
size: NA
V: TRBV27
DNA: TGTGCCAGCAGTTTTTCGTTTGGGCCTAGCGACTTCTCCTACGAGCAGTACTTC
CDR3: CASSFSFGPSDFSYEQYF

length: 16
J: TRBJ2-1
D: TRBD2
size: NA
V: TRBV2
DNA: TGTGCCAGCAGGGGGACTAGCGGGCTTTCCTACAATGAGCAGTTCTTC
CDR3: CASRGTSGLSYNEQFF